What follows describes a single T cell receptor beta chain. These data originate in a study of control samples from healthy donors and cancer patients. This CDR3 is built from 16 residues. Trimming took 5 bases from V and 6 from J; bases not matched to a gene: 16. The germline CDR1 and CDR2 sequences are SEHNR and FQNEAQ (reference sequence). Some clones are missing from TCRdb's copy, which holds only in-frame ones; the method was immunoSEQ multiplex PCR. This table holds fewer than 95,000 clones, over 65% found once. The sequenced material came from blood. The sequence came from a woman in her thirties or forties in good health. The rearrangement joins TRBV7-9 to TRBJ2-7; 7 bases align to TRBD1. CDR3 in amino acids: CASSLDRAQGMVEQYF. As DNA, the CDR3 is TGTGCCAGCAGCCTAGACAGGGCCCAGGGGATGGTCGAGCAGTACTTC.